Below, 4 T cell receptor beta chains from the same sample are listed, as sequenced in a study of T cell repertoires and HLA-DP antigens (dated by TCRdb to the late 2010s). These receptors have no identified antigens. Library creation used the immunoSEQ multiplex PCR assay. Imported from immuneACCESS, the table was reduced by TCRdb to in-frame sequences with V and J called. These copies leave out some clones; in studies compared against another copy, an unresolved V gene accounts for under half, and the cause of the remainder is not known. Across this sample there are 65,000 to 95,000 clones, with over 75% seen only once. The ten largest clones take up about 1.4% of the sample. The sequencing sample was made of CD4+ T cells from PBMCs. The receptors were gathered from a man in his sixties in good health and CMV-seronegative.

The chain uses TRBV9 and TRBJ1-6; D possibly corresponds to TRBD1 (6 bases). CDR3 length: 17 residues. Germline V CDR1 and CDR2: SGDLS, YYNGEE. V was cut by 3 bases and J by 0 bases, with 13 bases left in between. CDR3 region: CASSGGTGSSYNSPLHF. The CDR3 bases are TGTGCCAGCAGCGGCGGCACAGGGAGCTCCTATAATTCACCCCTCCACTTT.

The gene calls are TRBV7-9 and TRBJ2-2, with unresolved D. Trimming cost V 1 base and J 4 bases, with 4 bases left between them. This CDR3 spans 13 amino acids. Germline CDR1 SEHNR, CDR2 FQNEAQ (reference sequence). The CDR3 sequence is CASSLGGTGELFF. The CDR3, as DNA: TGTGCCAGCAGCTTAGGAGGCACCGGGGAGCTGTTTTTT.

The chain uses TRBV11-3 and TRBJ2-7; TRBD1 aligns across 7 bases. Germline values: CDR1 SGHNT, CDR2 YENEEA. V dropped 5 bases and J dropped 0; count of bases not matched to a gene: 13. The CDR3 covers 17 residues. This chain's CDR3 is CASSPRGGQESSYEQYF. CDR3 in DNA: TGTGCCAGCAGCCCCCGGGGCGGACAGGAGAGCTCCTACGAGCAGTACTTC.

The CDR3 DNA is TGTGCCAGCAGTGGGATAAGTTTCTACGAGCAGTACTTC. Translating gives CASSGISFYEQYF. The chain is built from TRBV7-8 and TRBJ2-7; D not resolved. With 6 bases removed from V and 3 bases from J, the gap between germline ends came to 12 bases. Per the germline V gene, CDR1 is SGHVS and CDR2 is FQNEAQ. The CDR3 length is 13 residues. Combining the CDR3 with reference TRBV7-8 and TRBJ2-7 gives the whole variable domain GAGVSQSPRYKVAKRGQDVALRCDPISGHVSLFWYQQALGQGPEFLTYFQNEAQLDKSGLPSDRFFAERPEGSVSTLKIQRTQQEDSAVYLCASSGISFYEQYFGPGTRLTVT.